The 15 T cell receptor beta chains reported below all come from one sample, sequenced in a study of cytomegalovirus exposure and HLA in healthy donors. Vbeta (60) and Jbeta (13) primers were used in the PCR. Data came from immunoSEQ multiplex PCR; TCRdb stores just in-frame clones and leaves some out. Of around 200,000 clones listed, approximately 82% are singletons. Sequenced sample: PBMCs. These receptors were obtained from a woman aged 40 to 50 in good health and CMV-seronegative.

The chain employs TRBV4-2 and TRBJ1-1; 7 nucleotides match TRBD1. J lost 2 bases, V lost 5 bases, and 8 bases had no gene match. The CDR3 sequence is 15 residues long. CDR1 LGHNA and CDR2 YNFKEQ come from the germline V gene. The CDR3 sequence: CASSGAGTDNTEAFF. In DNA, the CDR3 is TGTGCCAGCAGCGGAGCCGGGACAGATAACACTGAAGCTTTCTTT.

The J gene is TRBJ1-1, the V gene TRBV6-5; a possible D gene is TRBD1 (5 bases). Germline V gene lookup returns CDR1 MNHEY and CDR2 SVGAGI. Trimming took 6 bases from V and 3 from J, leaving 17 bases between them. CDR3 length: 15 amino acids. CDR3 sequence (DNA): TGTGCCAGCAGCAAAGAGATTGGGGGGGACACTGAAGCTTTCTTT. Translation: CASSKEIGGDTEAFF.

The chain employs TRBV7-9 and TRBJ2-1; TRBD1 is a possible D gene (6 bases). V gave up 3 bases and J gave up 7 bases, with 16 bases separating them. CDR3 length: 15 amino acids. Germline V gene lookup returns CDR1 SEHNR and CDR2 FQNEAQ (reference sequence). CDR3 DNA: TGTGCCAGCAGCTTTTTCAGGGGAATCGGGAATGAGCAGTTCTTC. It is translated as CASSFFRGIGNEQFF.

The chain carries TRBV29-1 and TRBJ1-2; the D gene is possibly TRBD1 (5 bases). The CDR3 is 13 amino acids. The V gene lost 7 bases and the J gene lost 0 bases, with 12 bases spanning the gap. Looked up from germline, CDR1 is SQVTM and CDR2 is ANQGSEA. The CDR3 DNA follows: TGCAGCGCCCCAACAGGCGCTAACTATGGCTACACCTTC. This encodes CSAPTGANYGYTF.

The chain recombines TRBV2 with TRBJ1-1; D gene unclear. From germline, CDR1 is SNHLY and CDR2 FYNNEI. This CDR3 contains 13 residues. The V and J ends lost 2 bases and 5 bases respectively, with 9 bases between them. The CDR3 region is CASSETPITEAFF. The CDR3 DNA sequence: TGTGCCAGCAGTGAAACGCCTATTACTGAAGCTTTCTTT.

The CDR3, as DNA: TGTGCCAGCGCACCGGGACAGCATAATGAAAAACTGTTTTTT. Its protein is CASAPGQHNEKLFF. This chain links TRBV11-2 with TRBJ1-4; 7 bases fit TRBD1. The CDR3 is made up of 14 amino acids. Germline values: CDR1 SGHAT, CDR2 FQNNGV. J was trimmed by 4 bases and V by 8 bases; bases with no gene match: 7.

The genes are TRBV7-3 and TRBJ2-7; no reliable D call. Germline values: CDR1 SGHTA, CDR2 FQGTGA. Trimming pared 6 bases from V and 3 bases from J, leaving 12 bases between. The CDR3 extends over 13 amino acids. The CDR3, as DNA: TGTGCCAGCAGTCAGACCCCAGGCTACGAGCAGTACTTC. Encoded protein: CASSQTPGYEQYF. The variable domain in full, completed from reference TRBV7-3 and TRBJ2-7, reads GAGVSQTPSNKVTEKGKYVELRCDPISGHTALYWYRQSLGQGPEFLIYFQGTGAADDSGLPNDRFFAVRPEGSVSTLKIQRTERGDSAVYLCASSQTPGYEQYFGPGTRLTVT.

The chain uses TRBV5-1 and TRBJ2-1; the match to TRBD2 covers 10 bases. With 1 base clipped from V and 10 bases from J, the junction kept 5 bases outside the gene matches. The CDR3 consists of 14 residues. Per the germline V gene, CDR1 is SGHRS and CDR2 is YFSETQ. The CDR3 loop is CASSLRAGGDEQFF. The CDR3 DNA is TGCGCCAGCAGCTTGAGAGCGGGGGGGGACGAGCAGTTCTTC.

The V call is TRBV20-1, the J call TRBJ2-1; weak D call: TRBD2 (5 bases). The V end was cut by 6 bases, the J end by 5 bases, with 8 bases between. From germline, CDR1 is DFQATT and CDR2 SNEGSKA (reference sequence). The CDR3 has 11 residues. The CDR3 DNA is TGCAGTGCCGCACTAGACAATGAGCAGTTCTTC. Translation: CSAALDNEQFF.

This sequence joins TRBV7-3 and TRBJ1-2, with 7 bases identical to TRBD1. The CDR3 is made up of 13 amino acids. Germline V gene data show CDR1 as SGHTA and CDR2 as FQGTGA. With V trimmed by 2 bases and J by 3 bases, 0 bases remained unmatched. CDR3 loop: CASSLGTDYGYTF. The CDR3, as DNA: TGTGCCAGCAGCTTAGGGACAGACTATGGCTACACCTTC.

V is TRBV19 and J is TRBJ1-5; D is unclear. The germline CDR1 and CDR2 sequences are LNHDA and SQIVND (reference sequence). V shed 2 bases and J shed 6 bases, with 11 bases lying between them. The CDR3 contains 14 residues. CDR3 nucleotide sequence: TGTGCCAGTAGTATAATTGGGGAGGGTCAGCCCCAGCATTTT. It specifies CASSIIGEGQPQHF.

This clone was detected ten times or more. The CDR3 nucleotides are TGTGCCAGCAGCCAAGGACAGGTTCGCACCGGGGAGCTGTTTTTT. Translated: CASSQGQVRTGELFF. This sequence joins TRBV14 and TRBJ2-2; the D gene is possibly TRBD1 (6 bases). This CDR3 is built from 15 residues. Germline lookup yields CDR1 SGHDN and CDR2 FVKESK. The V gene lost 1 base and the J gene lost 4 bases, with 10 bases spanning the gap.

The chain links TRBV9 to TRBJ1-6, with D possibly TRBD1 on 6 matching bases. The CDR3 has 19 amino acids. V was trimmed by 0 bases and J by 5 bases, leaving 21 bases between them. CDR1 SGDLS and CDR2 YYNGEE come from the germline V gene. The CDR3 nucleotides read TGTGCCAGCAGCGTAGCCCCGGACAGCTATTCGGGGAATAATTCACCCCTCCACTTT. Protein product: CASSVAPDSYSGNNSPLHF.

This chain uses TRBV4-2 with TRBJ2-5; a possible D gene is TRBD2 (7 bases). The CDR3 is 15 residues long. The germline gives CDR1 LGHNA, CDR2 YNFKEQ. The V gene lost 1 base and the J gene lost 4 bases, with 13 bases spanning the gap. CDR3 bases: TGTGCCAGCAGCCAAGTGCGGGGGCAAGGAGAGACCCAGTACTTC. Its translation: CASSQVRGQGETQYF.

The V and J genes are TRBV9 and TRBJ2-3; D is perhaps TRBD2 (5 bases). This CDR3 region has 16 residues. Germline CDR1 and CDR2: SGDLS and YYNGEE. Trimming shortened V by 0 bases and J by 2 bases, and 13 bases separated the two germline ends. This chain's CDR3 is CASSVGERPNTDTQYF. CDR3 coding DNA: TGTGCCAGCAGCGTAGGGGAGCGGCCGAACACAGATACGCAGTATTTT.